Below, one TCR beta chain is given with its context. It lacks a known antigen. No base quality information exists; no much larger clone differs at one position. The CDR3 regions of human TCRbeta chains were subjected to immunosequencing. For the original study's pipeline: TCRs in the repertoires were compared against a reference library of SARS-CoV-2-specific TCRs that had been generated with the MIRA antigen-specificity platform. Breadth was defined as the fraction of unique TCRs that were SARS-CoV-2-associated, and depth was defined as the fraction of total T cells that were SARS-CoV-2-associated. Each spike-specific TCR was assigned to its reactive spike region and to a CD4 or CD8 class using the MIRA data. Log10-transformed breadth and depth values were compared by one-way ANOVA with Sidak's multiple comparisons tests. Held by TCRdb, this immuneACCESS table contains in-frame sequences only and omits some clones. Under half of the omission traces to an unresolved V gene where checked; the cause of the rest is unknown. The D gene and trimming were derived from the DNA, and the V and J assignments and clone size from that table. Counted in this sample were roughly 150,000 clones; 75% to 95% of them appeared once. The ten biggest clones cover approximately 1.8% of the sample.

Interpreted using the paper, the time point label stands for: baseline before first vaccination. Vaccinee samples came from UK trials COV001 and COV002, including a single-blind randomized controlled phase 2/3 trial of AZD1222 (ChAdOx1 nCoV-19) in healthy adults. Trial participant PBMC samples were collected at day 0 and day 28 after the second dose for TCRbeta chain sequencing. These data are taken from a study of T cell responses to AZD1222 COVID-19 vaccine (dated by TCRdb to the early 2020s). About the study as a whole: Because spike-specific TCR depth and breadth did not differ between the two schedules, AZD1222 recipients who got a second dose at roughly 4 weeks were pooled with those who got a second dose at roughly 12 weeks. TCR sequencing covered roughly 230 trial participants: 200 to 210 given two doses of AZD1222 and some 25 given two doses of MenACWY control vaccine. Enrollment into the trials was organized by age into subgroups of 18-55, 56-69 and 70-plus years, and those subgroups contained roughly 150, 30 and 60 TCR-sequenced participants, respectively.

On the study overall, not on this receptor specifically: After two AZD1222 doses, spike-specific TCR breadth and depth were significantly higher than at day 0 and than in MenACWY recipients. Most participants were white British and females outnumbered males, and the authors suggested that clonal diversity may have been underestimated. No day 14 peak-response samples were available, so repertoires were characterized only after the peak T cell response. The 56-69-year group was small, and its depth increase did not reach significance, likely because of low power. The vaccine-associated CD4 TCRs covered the entire spike protein, and the dominant responses fell in regions 160-218 and 743-854. Conclusions about previously exposed vaccinees are limited because only five to seven AZD1222 recipients were SARS-CoV-2 seropositive at baseline. Reportedly, close to half of the unique spike-specific TCRs recognized epitopes lying outside the regions that are mutated in the B.1.351 and B.1.1.7 variants.

V loses 2 bases of germline sequence and J loses 10 bases, and the interval between the two ends is 6 bases. The germline V gene encodes CDR1 MDHEN and CDR2 SYDVKM. The cysteine opens and the phenylalanine closes a CDR3 of 11 amino acids. The sequence is cut down to CDR3 DNA, 33 bases in frame from base 1. The material sequenced was peripheral blood, taken on day 0 of AZD1222 vaccination. The rearrangement joined TRBV28 to TRBJ2-1; matching of 5 bases hints at TRBD1 as the D gene. The clonotype was recovered from an adult in good health. For the CDR3, the sequence is CASSLRQEQFF. The bases read TGTGCCAGCAGTTTAAGACAGGAGCAGTTCTTC.